Shown below are 21 T cell receptor beta chains from a single sample sequenced in a study of resident and recirculating memory T cells in vitiligo. Clones were sequenced by immunoSEQ multiplex PCR, and TCRdb holds only the in-frame ones, with some missing. The sample lists more than 65,000 clones, about nine tenths occurring once. The sample taken for sequencing was blood. These receptors all stem from a male donor with vitiligo.

The chain uses TRBV9 and TRBJ2-1; 7 bases fit TRBD2. V was pared by 2 bases and J by 1 base, with 3 bases of the junction left unmatched. Germline CDR1 reads SGDLS; CDR2 reads YYNGEE. The CDR3 sequence is 15 residues long. For the CDR3, the DNA is TGTGCCAGCAGCGTCCAGCGGGGATCCTACAATGAGCAGTTCTTC. Protein sequence: CASSVQRGSYNEQFF.

The V gene is TRBV7-2, the J gene TRBJ2-5; no reliable D call. The CDR3 covers 16 residues. The V end lost 2 bases, the J end lost 0 bases, and 13 bases lay between the germline ends. Germline CDR1 and CDR2: SGHTA and FQGNSA. Here the CDR3 reads CASSLMGQLYQETQYF. The CDR3 DNA sequence: TGTGCCAGCAGCTTAATGGGCCAGCTCTACCAAGAGACCCAGTACTTC.

The chain has TRBV9 and TRBJ1-1; no clear D gene. CDR3 length equals 15 residues. Deletions cut 0 bases from V and 2 bases from J, with 11 bases between. In germline, CDR1 is SGDLS, CDR2 YYNGEE. CDR3 sequence (DNA): TGTGCCAGCAGCGTAGGGCCCGCCGCCAACACTGAAGCTTTCTTT. This gives the protein CASSVGPAANTEAFF. The full variable domain, completed using reference TRBV9 and TRBJ1-1, is DSGVTQTPKHLITATGQRVTLRCSPRSGDLSVYWYQQSLDQGLQFLIQYYNGEERAKGNILERFSAQQFPDLHSELNLSSLELGDSALYFCASSVGPAANTEAFFGQGTRLTVV.

This clone came up many times. The chain has TRBV5-4 and TRBJ1-4; D ambiguous. Trimming took 4 bases from V and 0 from J, leaving 16 bases between them. The CDR3 covers 17 residues. Germline CDR1 is SGHNT and CDR2 is YYREEE (reference sequence). DNA of the CDR3: TGTGCCAGCAGCGAAACGCAAACACCTGCAACTAATGAAAAACTGTTTTTT. Its translation: CASSETQTPATNEKLFF.

V usage is TRBV4-3 and J usage is TRBJ1-1, with 8 positions matching TRBD1. This CDR3 spans 17 amino acids. The junction had 9 bases not matched to a gene; V was cut back by 2 bases and J by 1 base. CDR1 and CDR2 (germline): LGHNA, YSLEER. The CDR3 DNA is TGCGCCAGCAGCCAACCAGGGGGCACAGGGGCGAACACTGAAGCTTTCTTT. Amino acid sequence: CASSQPGGTGANTEAFF.

V usage is TRBV2 and J usage is TRBJ1-3; TRBD1 aligns across 9 bases. The CDR3 is 16 residues long. Losses at the gene ends were 4 bases for V and 3 bases for J; bases not matched to a gene: 7. Looked up from germline, CDR1 is SNHLY and CDR2 is FYNNEI. The CDR3 DNA follows: TGTGCCAGCAGTGCCAGGGGACAGGGCTATGGAAACACCATATATTTT. This encodes CASSARGQGYGNTIYF.

This clone has a single count. The chain couples TRBV9 to TRBJ2-7, with no clear D. This CDR3 has 12 residues. V was clipped by 3 bases and J by 3 bases, with 7 bases between them. Germline V gives CDR1 SGDLS, CDR2 YYNGEE. CDR3 amino acids: CASSGSGYEQYF. The CDR3 region has the DNA TGTGCCAGCAGCGGGTCGGGCTACGAGCAGTACTTC.

The rearrangement joins TRBV4-1 to TRBJ2-1; 7 nucleotides align to TRBD1. CDR3 length equals 16 residues. Trimming cost V 1 base and J 4 bases; bases outside gene matches: 7. Germline V lookup: CDR1 MGHRA, CDR2 YSYEKL. CDR3 protein: CASSQGRGRTYNEQFF. Written as DNA, the CDR3 is TGCGCCAGCAGCCAAGGTAGGGGGCGGACGTACAATGAGCAGTTCTTC.

The V gene is TRBV5-1, the J gene TRBJ1-2, with a tentative D call TRBD1 (5 bases). The CDR3 is 15 amino acids. CDR1 is SGHRS and CDR2 is YFSETQ in the germline V gene. Trimming took 3 bases from V and 1 from J, leaving 13 bases between them. The CDR3: CASSSPGRVNYGYTF. The CDR3, as DNA: TGCGCCAGCAGCTCCCCAGGGAGGGTTAACTATGGCTACACCTTC. The full variable domain, with the rest looked up from reference TRBV5-1 and TRBJ1-2, is KAGVTQTPRYLIKTRGQQVTLSCSPISGHRSVSWYQQTPGQGLQFLFEYFSETQRNKGNFPGRFSGRQFSNSRSEMNVSTLELGDSALYLCASSSPGRVNYGYTFGSGTRLTVV.

The chain is built from TRBV19 and TRBJ1-5; maybe TRBD1 (5 bases). Germline CDR1 LNHDA, CDR2 SQIVND (reference sequence). V was pared by 3 bases and J by 5 bases, with 14 bases between. The CDR3 length is 15 residues. In DNA form, the CDR3 reads TGTGCCAGTAGTATTTATAGCAGGGCAGATCAGCCCCAGCATTTT. This translates into CASSIYSRADQPQHF.

The rearrangement joins TRBV7-2 to TRBJ2-3; 11 positions agree with TRBD2. This CDR3 is built from 16 residues. CDR1 is SGHTA and CDR2 is FQGNSA in the germline V gene. V lost 3 bases to trimming and J lost 2 bases; unmatched junction nucleotides: 4. The CDR3 reads CASSFLAGGFTDTQYF. CDR3 nucleotides: TGTGCCAGCAGCTTTTTAGCGGGGGGGTTCACAGATACGCAGTATTTT.

This clone has only a few counts. The chain has TRBV5-4 and TRBJ1-1; D is possibly TRBD1 (5 bases). This CDR3 region has 13 residues. Germline lookup yields CDR1 SGHNT and CDR2 YYREEE (reference sequence). The V and J ends lost 4 bases and 0 bases respectively, with 7 bases between them. The CDR3 region has the DNA TGTGCCAGCAGCCCACAGGTGAACACTGAAGCTTTCTTT. This sequence encodes CASSPQVNTEAFF.

The gene calls are TRBV2 and TRBJ1-5; D might be TRBD1 (5 bases). The germline V gene has CDR1 SNHLY and CDR2 FYNNEI. Deletions cut 2 bases from V and 7 bases from J, with 15 bases between. CDR3 size: 15 residues. The CDR3 region has the DNA TGTGCCAGCAGTGAAAGCAGGGTGAATTTCCAGCCCCAGCATTTT. The encoded protein is CASSESRVNFQPQHF.

V and J are TRBV12-5 and TRBJ1-1, with D perhaps matching TRBD1 (6 bases). There are 16 residues in the CDR3. Germline CDR1 LGHNT, CDR2 FRNRAP. V shed 5 bases and J shed 7 bases, with 23 bases lying between them. The CDR3 sequence is CASGPYLLHRVYEAFF. Written as DNA, the CDR3 is TGTGCTAGTGGTCCGTACCTCCTCCACAGGGTTTATGAAGCTTTCTTT.

This chain connects TRBV5-6 to TRBJ2-5; D possibly corresponds to TRBD1 (6 bases). CDR3 length: 15 residues. The germline V gene has CDR1 SGHDT and CDR2 YYEEEE. Trimming left V 1 base short and J 6 bases short, with 16 bases between. In DNA form, the CDR3 reads TGTGCCAGCAGCTTGAGTGACAGGCGGTGGCAGACCCAGTACTTC. Translation: CASSLSDRRWQTQYF.

This chain links TRBV9 with TRBJ2-5; 10 bases map to TRBD2. CDR1 is SGDLS and CDR2 is YYNGEE in the germline V gene. With 4 bases clipped from V and 4 bases from J, the junction kept 10 bases outside the gene matches. This CDR3 is built from 16 residues. In DNA, the CDR3 is TGTGCCAGCAGCCCCCATAGCGGGGGGCGCCCAGAGACCCAGTACTTC. Translating it yields CASSPHSGGRPETQYF.

This clone showed up just once. The V gene is TRBV19, the J gene TRBJ1-2, with D possibly TRBD1 on 5 matching bases. The CDR3 totals 15 residues. Trimming cost V 6 bases and J 5 bases, with 19 bases left between them. Germline CDR1 reads LNHDA; CDR2 reads SQIVND (reference sequence). CDR3 loop: CASRAEPGRGYGYTF. The CDR3, as DNA: TGTGCCAGTAGAGCCGAGCCCGGGCGGGGGTATGGCTACACCTTC.

The V and J genes are TRBV11-2 and TRBJ2-1; the D gene is possibly TRBD1 (6 bases). V lost 3 bases to trimming and J lost 1 base, with 13 bases between them. The CDR3 has 16 residues. Germline CDR1 SGHAT, CDR2 FQNNGV. CDR3 coding DNA: TGTGCCAGCAGCTTGACCGGGACATTATCCTACAATGAGCAGTTCTTC. Protein: CASSLTGTLSYNEQFF.

This clone is a singleton in its sample. The rearrangement uses TRBV7-2 and TRBJ1-3; 9 nucleotides line up with TRBD1. The CDR3 covers 15 residues. In germline, CDR1 is SGHTA, CDR2 FQGNSA. Trimming cost V 4 bases and J 1 base; bases outside gene matches: 2. This CDR3 reads CASSSGQGSGNTIYF. The CDR3 bases are TGTGCCAGCAGCTCGGGACAGGGATCTGGAAACACCATATATTTT.

The rearrangement links TRBV6-5 to TRBJ2-7; 7 bases are a match to TRBD2. The junction had 7 bases not matched to a gene; V was cut back by 1 base and J by 4 bases. Germline V gene data show CDR1 as MNHEY and CDR2 as SVGAGI. The CDR3 is made up of 15 amino acids. In nucleotides, the CDR3 is TGTGCCAGCAGTTACTTTCCGACGGGAGGTTACGAGCAGTACTTC. Protein product: CASSYFPTGGYEQYF.

The V gene is TRBV10-3, the J gene TRBJ2-3, with D maybe TRBD2 (6 bases). The CDR3 loop spans 17 amino acids. V was cut by 2 bases and J by 0 bases, with 15 bases left in between. The germline gives CDR1 ENHRY, CDR2 SYGVKD. This chain's CDR3 is CAISEVGGGPSTDTQYF. The CDR3 bases are TGTGCCATCAGTGAGGTCGGGGGAGGCCCCAGCACAGATACGCAGTATTTT.